Given below is one T cell receptor beta chain in context. This sample was included in a study of blood T cell repertoires in COVID-19. On the study more broadly: PBMCs, B-cell-depleted T cells, or T cells provided the cDNA or gDNA that made up the material.

Generated by immunoSEQ multiplex PCR, the TCRdb table keeps only in-frame clones and is missing some. The sample records 250,000 or so clones, roughly four fifths being singletons. The V gene's germline CDR1 is MNHEY and CDR2 SVGAGI. This CDR3 contains 14 residues. After removal of 4 bases from V and 6 bases from J, the junction contained 5 bases not matched to a gene. The TCR was taken from a woman older than 75 with acute or convalescent COVID-19. V gene TRBV6-5 combines with J gene TRBJ2-1, with TRBD1 matching 8 bases. Specimen: peripheral blood. The CDR3 sequence: CASSSYTGGNEQFF. CDR3 coding DNA: TGTGCCAGCAGTTCGTATACAGGGGGCAATGAGCAGTTCTTC.